Below, 18 T cell receptor beta chains from the same sample are listed, as sequenced in a study of blood T cell repertoires in COVID-19. Profiling relied on immunoSEQ multiplex PCR, and the TCRdb table lists in-frame clones only, not all of them. The sample consists of roughly 220,000 clones, about four fifths of them appearing once. The source material was peripheral blood. The receptors come from a woman older than 75 with COVID-19, enrolled during active disease.

The chain employs TRBV6-5 and TRBJ2-1; 9 bases agree with TRBD1. V shed 8 bases, J shed 5 bases, and the junction held 10 bases outside the gene matches. Germline assignment: CDR1 MNHEY and CDR2 SVGAGI. This CDR3 region has 15 residues. The CDR3 spells CASGRGTGRNNEQFF. In DNA form, the CDR3 reads TGTGCCAGCGGCCGCGGGACAGGGAGGAACAATGAGCAGTTCTTC.

The chain couples TRBV7-2 to TRBJ2-7, with 7 bases lining up with TRBD2. The length of the CDR3 is 13 residues. The trim removed 6 bases at V and 6 bases at J, leaving 8 bases unmatched. Germline-derived CDR1 and CDR2 are SGHTA and FQGNSA. This chain's CDR3 is CASRAGQRGEQYF. The DNA for the CDR3 is TGTGCCAGCAGGGCGGGGCAGCGGGGCGAGCAGTACTTC.

The CDR3 here is CASSYRQGLTEAFF. CDR3 DNA: TGTGCCAGCAGCTACAGACAGGGTTTGACTGAAGCTTTCTTT. The chain has TRBV7-9 and TRBJ1-1; 7 nucleotides align to TRBD1. CDR3 length: 14 amino acids. The ends lost 4 bases at V and 5 bases at J; junction bases unmatched: 7. Per germline, CDR1 SEHNR and CDR2 FQNEAQ (reference sequence).

The chain uses TRBV7-2 and TRBJ1-2; D unresolved. With 1 base removed from V and 4 bases from J, the gap between germline ends came to 10 bases. Germline assignment: CDR1 SGHTA and CDR2 FQGNSA. The length of the CDR3 is 14 residues. The CDR3 nucleotides are TGTGCCAGCAGCTTAGGCGGCCTGTCCTATGGCTACACCTTC. Its protein product is CASSLGGLSYGYTF.

For this clone: The sample has other DNA sequences that encode this CDR3 too. The rearrangement joins TRBV7-2 to TRBJ1-5; D gene uncertain. The CDR3 has 15 amino acids. Germline CDR1 is SGHTA and CDR2 is FQGNSA. Trimming cost V 5 bases and J 2 bases, with 13 bases left between them. The CDR3 loop is CASSPRSGGNQPQHF. The CDR3 bases are TGTGCCAGCAGCCCTCGGTCAGGCGGCAATCAGCCCCAGCATTTT.

The V gene is TRBV15, the J gene TRBJ1-2, with D possibly TRBD1 on 6 matching bases. The V and J ends lost 7 bases and 5 bases respectively, with 14 bases between them. The germline CDR1 and CDR2 sequences are LNHNV and YYDKDF (reference sequence). The CDR3 spans 13 residues. CDR3 sequence (DNA): TGTGCCACCACTATGGAGAGGGGGTATGGCTACACCTTC. The encoded protein is CATTMERGYGYTF.

This chain links TRBV6-6 with TRBJ1-3, with 9 positions matching TRBD1. V was clipped by 11 bases and J by 0 bases; unmatched bases: 2. The CDR3 contains 13 residues. In germline, CDR1 is MNHNY, CDR2 SVGAGI (reference sequence). CDR3 loop: CAGQGISGNTIYF. The DNA for the CDR3 is TGTGCCGGACAGGGGATCTCTGGAAACACCATATATTTT.

In its sample, this clone was seen once. At one boundary the junction diverges from the germline segment, which might be a read error. The gene calls are TRBV6-1 and TRBJ1-6; possibly TRBD1 for D (6 bases). CDR3 length equals 13 residues. Germline values: CDR1 MNHNS, CDR2 SASEGT. The CDR3 DNA is TGTGCCAGCCGTGACAGGAGGAATTCACCCCTCCACTTT. This translates into CASRDRRNSPLHF.

The V call is TRBV6-5, the J call TRBJ1-1; TRBD1 agrees at 10 bases. CDR1 is MNHEY, CDR2 SVGAGI, per germline. With V trimmed by 5 bases and J by 7 bases, 10 bases remained unmatched. There are 15 residues in the CDR3. The CDR3 nucleotides read TGTGCCAGCAGTATAAAACAGACAGGGGGCGGTGAAGCTTTCTTT. It translates to CASSIKQTGGGEAFF.

This clone was recorded a few times. This chain connects TRBV5-8 to TRBJ2-7; a possible D gene is TRBD1 (6 bases). The CDR3 length is 12 residues. Germline V gene sequence: CDR1 SGHTS, CDR2 YDEGEE. The V end lost 4 bases, the J end lost 2 bases, and 7 bases lay between the germline ends. The CDR3, as DNA: TGTGCCAGCAGCCGGACAGCCTACGAGCAGTACTTC. This encodes CASSRTAYEQYF. Full variable domain (remainder filled in from reference TRBV5-8 and TRBJ2-7): EAGVTQSPTHLIKTRGQQATLRCSPISGHTSVYWYQQALGLGLQFLLWYDEGEERNRGNFPPRFSGRQFPNYSSELNVNALELEDSALYLCASSRTAYEQYFGPGTRLTVT.

The chain is built from TRBV5-1 and TRBJ2-7, with 8 bases aligning to TRBD1. Germline loops: CDR1 SGHRS, CDR2 YFSETQ. The V segment lost 2 bases and the J segment 1 base; nucleotides outside the gene matches: 8. The CDR3 has 16 residues. The CDR3 coding sequence is TGCGCCAGCAGCTTCGCGGAGGACAGGGTATCCTACGAGCAGTACTTC. Its translation is CASSFAEDRVSYEQYF.

The rearrangement links TRBV28 to TRBJ1-6, with unresolved D. The CDR3 covers 15 residues. Trimming shortened V by 3 bases and J by 6 bases, and 12 bases separated the two germline ends. Looked up from germline, CDR1 is MDHEN and CDR2 is SYDVKM. The CDR3 DNA sequence: TGTGCCAGCAGTTTTGCGGGGAGAGCTAATTCACCCCTCCACTTT. This sequence encodes CASSFAGRANSPLHF.

The chain uses TRBV6-5 and TRBJ2-7; 10 bases line up with TRBD1. V was clipped by 7 bases and J by 5 bases; unmatched bases: 11. This CDR3 region has 15 residues. Looked up from germline, CDR1 is MNHEY and CDR2 is SVGAGI. The DNA of the CDR3 is TGTGCCAGCAAAAACCCTGGGACAGGGGTCCACGAGCAGTACTTC. Translating gives CASKNPGTGVHEQYF.

This clone was seen a few times. The chain employs TRBV28 and TRBJ1-2; D might be TRBD1 (6 bases). CDR3 length equals 11 residues. Deletions cut 6 bases from V and 7 bases from J, with 9 bases between. Per germline, CDR1 MDHEN and CDR2 SYDVKM. CDR3 loop: CASRGAAGYTF. In nucleotides, the CDR3 is TGTGCCAGCAGGGGGGCGGCTGGCTACACCTTC.

This sequence joins TRBV19 and TRBJ2-5, with 8 bases fitting TRBD2. V lost 7 bases, J lost 2 bases, and 12 bases stayed unmatched. From germline, CDR1 is LNHDA and CDR2 SQIVND (reference sequence). This CDR3 region has 16 residues. The CDR3 DNA sequence: TGTGCCAGTACCCCCAGGGTAGCGGGGTTACAAGAGACCCAGTACTTC. Protein: CASTPRVAGLQETQYF.

This rearrangement joins TRBV6-1 to TRBJ2-2, with TRBD1 matching over 7 bases. CDR1 MNHNS and CDR2 SASEGT come from the germline V gene. This CDR3 contains 15 residues. Trimming removed 2 bases from V and 5 bases from J; junction bases left unmatched: 5. The CDR3 DNA follows: TGTGCCAGCAGTGAAAGGTCCAGGGGGACCGGGGAGCTGTTTTTT. This codes for CASSERSRGTGELFF.

The rearrangement joins TRBV2 to TRBJ2-5; 8 nucleotides line up with TRBD2. Germline values: CDR1 SNHLY, CDR2 FYNNEI. CDR3 length: 14 residues. The V and J ends lost 6 bases and 5 bases, in that order; junction bases with no gene match: 8. The CDR3 sequence: CASRNREGRETQYF. The CDR3 bases are TGTGCCAGCAGGAATCGGGAGGGCCGTGAGACCCAGTACTTC.

The rearrangement links TRBV6-5 to TRBJ1-6, with 8 bases aligning to TRBD1. V shed 2 bases, J shed 7 bases, and the junction held 4 bases outside the gene matches. The germline CDR1 and CDR2 sequences are MNHEY and SVGAGI. This CDR3 comprises 15 residues. In DNA, the CDR3 is TGTGCCAGCAGTTACCCGGACAGGGCGAATTCACCCCTCCACTTT. Amino acid sequence: CASSYPDRANSPLHF.